These 28 T cell receptor beta chains originate from one sample sequenced in a study of cytomegalovirus exposure and HLA in healthy donors. The assay was immunoSEQ multiplex PCR, and TCRdb's table has in-frame clones only and misses some. The data hold 110,000 to 150,000 clones, with roughly nine tenths observed a single time. The source material was PBMCs. The receptors originated from a man between 18 and 35 years old in good health and CMV-seronegative.

This sequence joins TRBV5-6 and TRBJ2-5; tentatively, D is TRBD1 (6 bases). Per germline, CDR1 SGHDT and CDR2 YYEEEE. This CDR3 spans 14 amino acids. V lost 9 bases, J lost 4 bases, and 19 bases lay in between. CDR3 in amino acids: CATNRGSRGETQYF. The DNA for the CDR3 is TGTGCCACTAATAGGGGGAGCCGAGGAGAGACCCAGTACTTC. Supplemented by reference TRBV5-6 and TRBJ2-5, the full variable domain reads DAGVTQSPTHLIKTRGQQVTLRCSPKSGHDTVSWYQQALGQGPQFIFQYYEEEERQRGNFPDRFSGHQFPNYSSELNVNALLLGDSALYLCATNRGSRGETQYFGPGTRLLVL.

The genes are TRBV7-9 and TRBJ2-3, with D possibly being TRBD1 (6 bases). V gave up 5 bases and J gave up 6 bases, with 21 bases separating them. Per the germline V gene, CDR1 is SEHNR and CDR2 is FQNEAQ (reference sequence). CDR3 length equals 16 residues. CDR3 bases: TGTGCCAGCAGCGCCTACCGGGACACCCGGATTGATACGCAGTATTTT. Protein product: CASSAYRDTRIDTQYF.

The V gene is TRBV13, the J gene TRBJ2-6; no reliable D call. The V gene lost 5 bases and the J gene lost 0 bases, with 11 bases spanning the gap. The CDR3 totals 16 residues. From germline, CDR1 is PRHDT and CDR2 FYEKMQ (reference sequence). The CDR3 protein is CASSHGGFSGANVLTF. In nucleotides, the CDR3 is TGTGCCAGCAGCCACGGCGGATTCTCTGGGGCCAACGTCCTGACTTTC.

Here the CDR3 DNA reads TGTGCCAGCAGGGTGGACAGTAGAACCGGGGAGCTGTTTTTT. It codes for CASRVDSRTGELFF. The chain carries TRBV5-4 and TRBJ2-2, with D possibly matching TRBD1 (6 bases). This CDR3 has 14 residues. The germline CDR1 and CDR2 sequences are SGHNT and YYREEE (reference sequence). The V gene lost 5 bases and the J gene lost 5 bases, with 13 bases spanning the gap.

This chain links TRBV10-3 with TRBJ2-3; D is perhaps TRBD2 (5 bases). Germline lookup yields CDR1 ENHRY and CDR2 SYGVKD. The CDR3 contains 15 residues. Trimming pared 8 bases from V and 0 bases from J, leaving 15 bases between. The CDR3 DNA reads as TGTGCCATCTCGGGGTTCAAGACTAGCACAGATACGCAGTATTTT. Its protein is CAISGFKTSTDTQYF.

The chain has TRBV7-8 and TRBJ1-5, with a weak D call TRBD1 (5 bases). Per the germline V gene, CDR1 is SGHVS and CDR2 is FQNEAQ. Trimming stripped 4 bases from V and 1 base from J, with 14 bases between. There are 16 residues in the CDR3. CDR3 amino acids: CASSSRVLRSNQPQHF. In nucleotides, the CDR3 is TGTGCCAGCAGCTCCAGGGTCTTGAGGAGCAATCAGCCCCAGCATTTT.

The gene calls are TRBV20-1 and TRBJ1-2, with TRBD1 matching over 10 bases. The CDR3 contains 11 residues. J gave up 9 bases and V 4 bases, and 2 bases lay outside the gene matches. Germline lookup yields CDR1 DFQATT and CDR2 SNEGSKA (reference sequence). This CDR3 is CSATGQGSYTF. The CDR3 nucleotides are TGCAGTGCTACGGGACAGGGGAGCTACACCTTC.

A single count supports this clone. This sequence joins TRBV2 and TRBJ1-5; 8 nucleotides agree with TRBD1. V lost 7 bases and J lost 6; bases outside the gene matches: 8. The CDR3 is made up of 14 amino acids. Germline V lookup: CDR1 SNHLY, CDR2 FYNNEI. The CDR3 nucleotides read TGTGCCAGCAATTTCGAACAGGGGGGTCAGCCCCAGCATTTT. Translating gives CASNFEQGGQPQHF.

V and J are TRBV27 and TRBJ1-3; D perhaps matches TRBD1 (6 bases). Trimming cost V 6 bases and J 0 bases, with 12 bases left between them. The CDR3 covers 15 residues. Germline V gene data show CDR1 as MNHEY and CDR2 as SMNVEV (reference sequence). CDR3 in DNA: TGTGCCAGCAGCATGGCAGGGGCCTCTGGAAACACCATATATTTT. Its translation: CASSMAGASGNTIYF.

V and J are TRBV4-1 and TRBJ1-1; 8 bases align to TRBD1. The CDR3 has 17 residues. The ends lost 2 bases at V and 1 base at J; junction bases unmatched: 9. Germline V lookup: CDR1 MGHRA, CDR2 YSYEKL. This CDR3 is CASSQLSPGTGNTEAFF. DNA for the CDR3: TGCGCCAGCAGCCAACTAAGCCCCGGGACAGGGAACACTGAAGCTTTCTTT.

This clone was seen a few times. Additional DNA sequences in this sample encode the identical CDR3. This chain joins TRBV29-1 and TRBJ1-2; 8 bases are a match to TRBD1. The CDR3 length is 14 residues. The V segment lost 3 bases and the J segment 2 bases; nucleotides outside the gene matches: 5. CDR1 is SQVTM, CDR2 ANQGSEA, per germline. The CDR3 protein is CSVEGRGRNYGYTF. The DNA for the CDR3 is TGCAGCGTTGAGGGCAGGGGGCGGAACTATGGCTACACCTTC.

The chain uses TRBV19 and TRBJ2-2; 10 nucleotides line up with TRBD1. The length of the CDR3 is 16 residues. The germline V gene encodes CDR1 LNHDA and CDR2 SQIVND (reference sequence). V lost 3 bases and J lost 4; bases outside the gene matches: 5. The CDR3, as DNA: TGTGCCAGTAGTATCCGGACAGGGGGGATCACCGGGGAGCTGTTTTTT. Amino acid sequence: CASSIRTGGITGELFF.

The chain uses TRBV9 and TRBJ2-5; 7 positions agree with TRBD1. With 3 bases clipped from V and 2 bases from J, the junction kept 4 bases outside the gene matches. The CDR3 runs 14 residues. The germline gives CDR1 SGDLS, CDR2 YYNGEE. The CDR3 reads CASSAGTEQETQYF. CDR3 bases: TGTGCCAGCAGCGCCGGGACAGAGCAAGAGACCCAGTACTTC.

V usage is TRBV6-7 and J usage is TRBJ1-2, with D tentatively TRBD1 (6 bases). TRBV6-7 is marked as an open reading frame, function uncertain. The CDR3 is made up of 15 amino acids. V was trimmed by 6 bases and J by 6 bases, leaving 20 bases between them. In DNA form, the CDR3 reads TGTGCCAGCAGACCACGGGGGGGCGCAGCTCATGGCTACACCTTC. Amino acid sequence: CASRPRGGAAHGYTF.

This clone came up once. The gene calls are TRBV9 and TRBJ2-5, with D possibly TRBD2 on 6 matching bases. Trimming cost V 1 base and J 1 base, with 11 bases left between them. The germline gives CDR1 SGDLS, CDR2 YYNGEE. CDR3 length: 15 residues. The CDR3 DNA sequence: TGTGCCAGCAGCGTAAGTGGCGGGACCCAAGAGACCCAGTACTTC. Protein: CASSVSGGTQETQYF.

V is TRBV4-2 and J is TRBJ2-1; D uncertain. The CDR3 runs 16 residues. V shed 0 bases and J shed 4 bases, with 13 bases lying between them. Germline V lookup: CDR1 LGHNA, CDR2 YNFKEQ. The CDR3 DNA reads as TGTGCCAGCAGCCAAGACGGTGGCCCGGGTTACAATGAGCAGTTCTTC. It codes for CASSQDGGPGYNEQFF.

The chain combines TRBV27 with TRBJ1-1, with TRBD1 as a possible D gene (6 bases). Per germline, CDR1 MNHEY and CDR2 SMNVEV (reference sequence). The CDR3 sequence is 12 residues long. The V end was cut by 3 bases, the J end by 4 bases, with 6 bases between. CDR3 sequence (DNA): TGTGCCAGCAGTTTCAGGGGCACTGAAGCTTTCTTT. It yields the protein CASSFRGTEAFF.

The V call is TRBV7-9, the J call TRBJ2-7; 7 nucleotides line up with TRBD1. CDR1 SEHNR and CDR2 FQNEAQ come from the germline V gene (reference sequence). The CDR3 contains 14 residues. V shed 4 bases, J shed 6 bases, and the junction held 9 bases outside the gene matches. DNA of the CDR3: TGTGCCAGCAGCTCGCGACAGGGTCAGAGCGAGCAGTACTTC. Amino acids: CASSSRQGQSEQYF.

The chain has TRBV6-6 and TRBJ1-1, with TRBD1 identical over 7 bases. The germline CDR1 and CDR2 sequences are MNHNY and SVGAGI (reference sequence). This CDR3 contains 13 residues. Germline trimming cut 6 bases from V and 10 bases from J; bases unmatched to any gene: 11. This CDR3 is CASSPDRDVRAFF. DNA of the CDR3: TGTGCCAGCAGCCCCGACAGGGACGTGCGAGCTTTCTTT.

The chain recombines TRBV27 with TRBJ1-2; 7 bases match TRBD1. Per germline, CDR1 MNHEY and CDR2 SMNVEV (reference sequence). V trimming: 3 bases; J trimming: 9 bases; junction bases outside the gene matches: 10. The CDR3 runs 14 residues. The CDR3 sequence: CASSLHDRAARYTF. The CDR3 DNA reads TGTGCCAGCAGTTTGCACGACAGGGCCGCTCGCTACACCTTC.

The chain carries TRBV5-6 and TRBJ1-5, with D possibly being TRBD1 (5 bases). Trimming stripped 3 bases from V and 4 bases from J, with 8 bases between. The CDR3 spans 13 residues. CDR1 is SGHDT and CDR2 is YYEEEE in the germline V gene. CDR3 in amino acids: CASSWQGNQPQHF. In DNA form, the CDR3 reads TGTGCCAGCAGCTGGCAGGGAAATCAGCCCCAGCATTTT.

The chain joins TRBV5-6 to TRBJ2-2, with D hard to call. This CDR3 is built from 14 residues. Per the germline V gene, CDR1 is SGHDT and CDR2 is YYEEEE. V was clipped by 2 bases and J by 7 bases, with 12 bases between them. The DNA of the CDR3 is TGTGCCAGCAGCTTACCCCAGAAATTCGGGGAGCTGTTTTTT. Translation gives CASSLPQKFGELFF.

The chain recombines TRBV5-6 with TRBJ1-1, with D hard to call. The germline V and J ends were trimmed by 7 bases and 4 bases, with 11 bases remaining between them. CDR1 is SGHDT, CDR2 YYEEEE, per germline. The CDR3 has 12 residues. CDR3 amino acids: CASSGGGTEAFF. The CDR3 DNA reads as TGTGCCAGCTCCGGTGGCGGCACTGAAGCTTTCTTT.

The chain has TRBV12-5 and TRBJ2-1; 10 positions agree with TRBD1. CDR1 is LGHNT, CDR2 FRNRAP, per germline. The ends lost 4 bases at V and 3 bases at J; junction bases unmatched: 9. This CDR3 is 17 amino acids long. In DNA, the CDR3 is TGTGCTAGTGGTTCCCCGACCGGGACAGGGGACTACAATGAGCAGTTCTTC. Translating it yields CASGSPTGTGDYNEQFF.

The J gene is TRBJ1-2, the V gene TRBV7-2; D not resolved. V lost 1 base to trimming and J lost 4 bases, with 10 bases between them. Germline-derived CDR1 and CDR2 are SGHTA and FQGNSA. CDR3 length: 14 residues. CDR3 in amino acids: CASSLEMSPYGYTF. CDR3 bases: TGTGCCAGCAGCTTAGAGATGAGTCCCTATGGCTACACCTTC.

As DNA, the CDR3 is TGTGCCAGCAGTTACTCGACAGGGACTGGTTACACCATATATTTT. Its translation is CASSYSTGTGYTIYF. The chain joins TRBV6-5 to TRBJ1-3; 7 positions match TRBD1. Germline assignment: CDR1 MNHEY and CDR2 SVGAGI. The ends lost 0 bases at V and 8 bases at J; junction bases unmatched: 7. There are 15 residues in the CDR3.

This clone has only a few counts. This rearrangement joins TRBV6-1 to TRBJ1-2; no reliable D call. CDR3 length equals 10 residues. The germline V gene has CDR1 MNHNS and CDR2 SASEGT. V lost 10 bases, J lost 10 bases, and 13 bases lay in between. The CDR3 region is CATEDGTYTF. CDR3 in DNA: TGTGCCACGGAGGACGGTACCTACACCTTC.

The V call is TRBV15, the J call TRBJ2-7; 7 bases agree with TRBD1. The CDR3 length is 15 residues. V lost 1 base to trimming and J lost 4 bases; unmatched junction nucleotides: 7. The V gene's germline CDR1 is LNHNV and CDR2 YYDKDF (reference sequence). CDR3 residues: CATSRGGTEGYEQYF. The CDR3 DNA follows: TGTGCCACCAGCAGAGGGGGGACAGAGGGGTACGAGCAGTACTTC.